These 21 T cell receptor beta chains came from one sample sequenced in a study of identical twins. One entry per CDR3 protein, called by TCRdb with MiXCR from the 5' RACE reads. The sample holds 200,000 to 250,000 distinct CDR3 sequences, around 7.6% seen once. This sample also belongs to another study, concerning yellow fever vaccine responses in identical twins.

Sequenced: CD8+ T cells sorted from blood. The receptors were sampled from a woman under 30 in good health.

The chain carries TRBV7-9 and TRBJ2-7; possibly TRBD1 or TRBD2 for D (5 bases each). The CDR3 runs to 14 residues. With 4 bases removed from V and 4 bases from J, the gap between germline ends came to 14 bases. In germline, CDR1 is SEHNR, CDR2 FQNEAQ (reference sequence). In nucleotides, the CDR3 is TGTGCCAGCAGCTCACCCGGGACCATGTACGAGCAGTACGTC. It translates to CASSSPGTMYEQYV.

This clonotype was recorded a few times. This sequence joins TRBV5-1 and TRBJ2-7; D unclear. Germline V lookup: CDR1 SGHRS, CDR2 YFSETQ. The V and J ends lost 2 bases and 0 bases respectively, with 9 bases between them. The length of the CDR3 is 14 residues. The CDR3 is CASSFDTTSYEQYF. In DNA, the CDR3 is TGCGCCAGCAGCTTCGACACCACCTCCTACGAGCAGTACTTC.

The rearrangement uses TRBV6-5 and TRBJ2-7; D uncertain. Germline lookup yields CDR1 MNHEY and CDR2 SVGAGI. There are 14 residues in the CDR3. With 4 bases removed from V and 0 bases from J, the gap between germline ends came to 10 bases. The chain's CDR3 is CASSSAVYSYEQYF. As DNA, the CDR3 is TGTGCCAGCAGTTCTGCGGTTTACTCCTACGAGCAGTACTTC.

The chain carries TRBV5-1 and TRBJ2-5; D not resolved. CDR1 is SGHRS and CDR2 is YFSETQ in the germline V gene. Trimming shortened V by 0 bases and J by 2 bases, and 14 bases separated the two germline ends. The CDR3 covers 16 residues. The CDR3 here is CASSLAFGRQQETQYF. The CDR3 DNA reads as TGCGCCAGCAGCTTGGCCTTCGGCAGGCAACAAGAGACCCAGTACTTC.

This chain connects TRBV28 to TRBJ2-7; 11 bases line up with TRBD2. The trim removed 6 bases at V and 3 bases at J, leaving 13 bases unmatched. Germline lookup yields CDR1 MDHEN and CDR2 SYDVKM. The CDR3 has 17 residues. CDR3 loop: CASSSPSTSGKNYEQYF. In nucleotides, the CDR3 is TGTGCCAGCAGCAGTCCCTCGACTAGCGGGAAGAACTACGAGCAGTACTTC.

DNA for the CDR3: TGCAGCGTTGATTTCGGCGGGTATGGCTACACCTTC. Translated: CSVDFGGYGYTF. V usage is TRBV29-1 and J usage is TRBJ1-2; D is ambiguous. V dropped 3 bases and J dropped 5 bases, with 10 bases sitting between them. The germline V gene encodes CDR1 SQVTM and CDR2 ANQGSEA. The CDR3 is 12 amino acids. The full variable domain, rest sourced from reference TRBV29-1 and TRBJ1-2, is SAVISQKPSRDICQRGTSLTIQCQVDSQVTMMFWYRQQPGQSLTLIATANQGSEATYESGFVIDKFPISRPNLTFSTLTVSNMSPEDSSIYLCSVDFGGYGYTFGSGTRLTVV.

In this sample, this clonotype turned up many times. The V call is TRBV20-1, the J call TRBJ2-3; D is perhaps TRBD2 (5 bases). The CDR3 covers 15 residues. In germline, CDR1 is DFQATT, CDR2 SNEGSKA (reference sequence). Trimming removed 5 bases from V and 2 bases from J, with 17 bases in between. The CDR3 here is CSASPYREPTDTQYF. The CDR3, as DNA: TGCAGTGCTTCCCCCTACCGGGAACCCACAGATACGCAGTATTTT.

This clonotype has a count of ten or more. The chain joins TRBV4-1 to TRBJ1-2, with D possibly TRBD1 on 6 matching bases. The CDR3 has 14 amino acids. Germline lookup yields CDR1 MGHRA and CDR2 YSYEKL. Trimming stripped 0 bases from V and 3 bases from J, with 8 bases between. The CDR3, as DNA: TGCGCCAGCAGCCAAGATTCAGGGGACTATGGCTACACCTTC. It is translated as CASSQDSGDYGYTF.

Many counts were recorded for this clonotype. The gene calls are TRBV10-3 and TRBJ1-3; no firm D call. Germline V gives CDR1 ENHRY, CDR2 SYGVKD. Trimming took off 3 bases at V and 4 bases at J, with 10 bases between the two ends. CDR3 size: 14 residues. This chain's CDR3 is CAISDAEGGNTIYF. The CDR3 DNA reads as TGTGCCATCAGTGATGCGGAGGGAGGAAACACCATATATTTT.

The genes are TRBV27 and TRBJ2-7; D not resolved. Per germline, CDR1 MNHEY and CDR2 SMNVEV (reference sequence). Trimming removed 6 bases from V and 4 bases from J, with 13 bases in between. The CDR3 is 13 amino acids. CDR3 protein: CASSGPPRYEQYF. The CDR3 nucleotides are TGTGCCAGCAGCGGCCCCCCACGTTACGAGCAGTACTTC.

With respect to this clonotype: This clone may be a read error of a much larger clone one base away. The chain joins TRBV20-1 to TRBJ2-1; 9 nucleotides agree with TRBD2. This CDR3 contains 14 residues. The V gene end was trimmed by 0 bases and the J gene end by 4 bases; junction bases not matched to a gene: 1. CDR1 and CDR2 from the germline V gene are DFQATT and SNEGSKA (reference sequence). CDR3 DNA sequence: TGCAGTGCTAGAGATCTAGCGGGATACAATGAGCAGTTCTTC. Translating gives CSARDLAGYNEQFF.

CDR3 DNA: TGCAGCGTGTTAGGCTTACAAGAGACCCAGTACTTC. Translated: CSVLGLQETQYF. The chain joins TRBV29-1 to TRBJ2-5; D ambiguous. The ends were cut back, 6 bases at V and 2 bases at J, with 10 bases in the middle. Germline CDR1 and CDR2: SQVTM and ANQGSEA. This CDR3 spans 12 amino acids.

For the CDR3, the DNA is TGTGCCAGTTCCTACGTGGGCACCGTCTACGAGCAGTACTTC. Protein product: CASSYVGTVYEQYF. The chain joins TRBV28 to TRBJ2-7, with D hard to call. Per the germline V gene, CDR1 is MDHEN and CDR2 is SYDVKM. CDR3 length equals 14 residues. V was cut by 9 bases and J by 3 bases, with 18 bases left in between.

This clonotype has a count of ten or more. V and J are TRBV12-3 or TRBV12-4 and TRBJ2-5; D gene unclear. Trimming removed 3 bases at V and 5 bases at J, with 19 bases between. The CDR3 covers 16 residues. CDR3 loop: CASSFRAQRDSETQYF. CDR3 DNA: TGTGCCAGCAGTTTTCGGGCGCAGCGTGACTCGGAGACCCAGTACTTC.

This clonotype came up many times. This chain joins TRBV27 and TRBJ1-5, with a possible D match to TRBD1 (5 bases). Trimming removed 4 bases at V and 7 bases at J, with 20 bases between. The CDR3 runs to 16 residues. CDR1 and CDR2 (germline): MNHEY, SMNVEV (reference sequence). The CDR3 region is CASSSSRDGPTQPQHF. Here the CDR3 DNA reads TGTGCCAGCAGTTCCTCTCGGGACGGTCCCACACAGCCCCAGCATTTT.

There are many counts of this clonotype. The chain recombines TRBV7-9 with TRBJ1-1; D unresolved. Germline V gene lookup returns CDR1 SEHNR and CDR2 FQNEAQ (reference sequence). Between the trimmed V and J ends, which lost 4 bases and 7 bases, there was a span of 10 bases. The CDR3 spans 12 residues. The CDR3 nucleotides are TGTGCCAGCAGCTACGCGGAAGTTGAAGCTTTCTTT. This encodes CASSYAEVEAFF.

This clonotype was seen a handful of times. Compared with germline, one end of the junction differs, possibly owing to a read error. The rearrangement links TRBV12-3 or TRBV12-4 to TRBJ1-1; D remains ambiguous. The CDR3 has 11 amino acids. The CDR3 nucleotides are TGTGCCAGCAATTTAGGCACTGAAGCTTTCTTT. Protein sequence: CASNLGTEAFF.

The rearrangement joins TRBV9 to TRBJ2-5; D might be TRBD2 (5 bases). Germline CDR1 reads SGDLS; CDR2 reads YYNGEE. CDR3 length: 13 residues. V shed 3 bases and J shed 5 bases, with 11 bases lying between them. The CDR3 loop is CASSDWGEETQYF. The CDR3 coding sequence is TGTGCCAGCAGCGATTGGGGAGAGGAGACCCAGTACTTC.

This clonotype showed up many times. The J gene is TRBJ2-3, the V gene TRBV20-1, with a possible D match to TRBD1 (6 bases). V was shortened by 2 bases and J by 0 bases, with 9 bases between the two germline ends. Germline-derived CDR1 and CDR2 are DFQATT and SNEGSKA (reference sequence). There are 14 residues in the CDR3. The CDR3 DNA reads TGCAGTGCTAGACCGGACAGTAGCACAGATACGCAGTATTTT. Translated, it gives CSARPDSSTDTQYF.

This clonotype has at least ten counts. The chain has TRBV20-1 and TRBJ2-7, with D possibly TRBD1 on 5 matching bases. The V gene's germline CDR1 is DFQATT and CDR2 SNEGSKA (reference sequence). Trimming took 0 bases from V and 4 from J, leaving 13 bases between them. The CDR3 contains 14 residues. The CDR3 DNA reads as TGCAGTGCTAGAGATTACCAGGGTTCTTACGAGCAGTACGTC. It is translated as CSARDYQGSYEQYV.

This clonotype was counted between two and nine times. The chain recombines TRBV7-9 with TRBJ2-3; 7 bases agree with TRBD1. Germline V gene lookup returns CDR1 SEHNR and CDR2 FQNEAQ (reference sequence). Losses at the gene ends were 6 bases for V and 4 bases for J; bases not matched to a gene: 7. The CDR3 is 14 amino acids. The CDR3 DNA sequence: TGTGCCAGCAGTATCGCCAGGGGGTCAGATACGCAGTATTTT. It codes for CASSIARGSDTQYF. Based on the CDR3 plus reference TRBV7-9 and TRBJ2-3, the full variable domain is DTGVSQNPRHKITKRGQNVTFRCDPISEHNRLYWYRQTLGQGPEFLTYFQNEAQLEKSRLLSDRFSAERPKGSFSTLEIQRTEQGDSAMYLCASSIARGSDTQYFGPGTRLTVL.